The 27 T cell receptor beta chains in this list originate from one sample, sequenced in a study of cytotoxic CD8 clonotypes in ibrutinib-treated CLL. The protocol was immunoSEQ multiplex PCR, while the TCRdb copy is restricted to in-frame clones and leaves out a portion. The table lists around 310,000 clones, about 80% of them singletons. This sample comprised PBMCs, obtained before ibrutinib treatment. These TCRs come from a human donor with chronic lymphocytic leukemia.

The chain employs TRBV5-6 and TRBJ1-6, with D unresolved. The V gene's germline CDR1 is SGHDT and CDR2 YYEEEE. CDR3 length equals 13 residues. The V end lost 4 bases, the J end lost 9 bases, and 11 bases lay between the germline ends. The CDR3 sequence is CASSPRPGSPLHF. The CDR3 region has the DNA TGTGCCAGCAGCCCAAGGCCTGGTTCACCCCTCCACTTT.

The chain combines TRBV15 with TRBJ2-7; 9 nucleotides line up with TRBD1. The CDR3 has 21 residues. Germline loops: CDR1 LNHNV, CDR2 YYDKDF (reference sequence). Germline trimming cut 2 bases from V and 1 base from J; bases unmatched to any gene: 21. CDR3 sequence reads: CATSRTLGTVGQGPWSYEQYF. DNA of the CDR3: TGTGCCACCAGCAGAACCCTCGGAACGGTGGGACAGGGCCCATGGTCCTACGAGCAGTACTTC. The whole variable domain, remainder taken from reference TRBV15 and TRBJ2-7, is DAMVIQNPRYQVTQFGKPVTLSCSQTLNHNVMYWYQQKSSQAPKLLFHYYDKDFNNEADTPDNFQSRRPNTSFCFLDIRSPGLGDTAMYLCATSRTLGTVGQGPWSYEQYFGPGTRLTVT.

This clone was seen only a few times. The V and J genes are TRBV19 and TRBJ2-1; 8 bases align to TRBD1. The CDR3 length is 14 residues. CDR1 LNHDA and CDR2 SQIVND come from the germline V gene (reference sequence). Trimming at V came to 4 bases and at J to 5 bases, leaving 4 bases not matched to a gene. CDR3 sequence: CASSTTGAHNEQFF. CDR3 coding DNA: TGTGCCAGTAGTACGACAGGGGCCCACAATGAGCAGTTCTTC.

This clone was counted between two and nine times. The rearrangement links TRBV19 to TRBJ2-1; TRBD2 is a possible D gene (6 bases). Trimming took 5 bases from V and 4 from J, leaving 9 bases between them. The CDR3 length is 13 residues. Germline CDR1 reads LNHDA; CDR2 reads SQIVND (reference sequence). The chain's CDR3 is CASSLALYNEQFF. CDR3 sequence (DNA): TGTGCCAGTAGTCTAGCGTTATACAATGAGCAGTTCTTC.

The chain joins TRBV7-9 to TRBJ2-7; 7 bases are shared with TRBD2. The length of the CDR3 is 14 residues. In germline, CDR1 is SEHNR, CDR2 FQNEAQ (reference sequence). The V gene end was trimmed by 1 base and the J gene end by 0 bases; junction bases not matched to a gene: 0. CDR3 sequence (DNA): TGTGCCAGCAGCTTAGGCGGGGGCTCCTACGAGCAGTACTTC. Its protein is CASSLGGGSYEQYF. The full variable domain, with the rest looked up from reference TRBV7-9 and TRBJ2-7, is DTGVSQNPRHKITKRGQNVTFRCDPISEHNRLYWYRQTLGQGPEFLTYFQNEAQLEKSRLLSDRFSAERPKGSFSTLEIQRTEQGDSAMYLCASSLGGGSYEQYFGPGTRLTVT.

CDR3 in DNA: TGTGCCAGCAGCCTCGGGCAGGCGGCCTATGGCTACACCTTC. Translated: CASSLGQAAYGYTF. V usage is TRBV6-5 and J usage is TRBJ1-2; D call uncertain. CDR1 is MNHEY, CDR2 SVGAGI, per germline. The CDR3 covers 14 residues. The V gene lost 6 bases and the J gene lost 4 bases, with 15 bases spanning the gap.

This rearrangement joins TRBV4-1 to TRBJ2-5, with D hard to call. CDR1 is MGHRA and CDR2 is YSYEKL in the germline V gene. Trimming removed 4 bases from V and 5 bases from J, with 20 bases in between. CDR3 size: 16 residues. CDR3 DNA sequence: TGCGCCAGCAGCCCCCGGGTCGAGTCTTACCGGGAGACCCAGTACTTC. As protein: CASSPRVESYRETQYF.

J is TRBJ2-3 and V is TRBV15, with unresolved D. Germline V lookup: CDR1 LNHNV, CDR2 YYDKDF (reference sequence). V was cut by 0 bases and J by 8 bases, with 6 bases left in between. The CDR3 has 12 amino acids. CDR3 in amino acids: CATSRELFTQYF. The CDR3 nucleotides are TGTGCCACCAGCAGAGAACTATTTACGCAGTATTTT.

J is TRBJ2-7 and V is TRBV5-5; a possible D gene is TRBD2 (5 bases). The CDR3 loop spans 13 amino acids. CDR1 is SGHKS and CDR2 is YYEKEE in the germline V gene (reference sequence). Trimming took off 7 bases at V and 0 bases at J, with 11 bases between the two ends. Written as DNA, the CDR3 is TGTGCCAGCGAGCGGCACAGCTCCTACGAGCAGTACTTC. Residues: CASERHSSYEQYF.

This chain links TRBV29-1 with TRBJ2-7; D gene uncertain. The CDR3 sequence is 12 residues long. CDR1 is SQVTM and CDR2 is ANQGSEA in the germline V gene. V was trimmed by 4 bases and J by 0 bases, leaving 7 bases between them. The CDR3 nucleotides are TGCAGCGTTGGTTCCATCTCCTACGAGCAGTACTTC. Translation gives CSVGSISYEQYF.

The chain links TRBV9 to TRBJ2-2; TRBD2 aligns across 8 bases. This CDR3 region has 16 residues. J lost 4 bases, V lost 0 bases, and 5 bases had no gene match. Per the germline V gene, CDR1 is SGDLS and CDR2 is YYNGEE. For the CDR3, the DNA is TGTGCCAGCAGCGTAGCTAGCGGGCGACCCACCGGGGAGCTGTTTTTT. Residues: CASSVASGRPTGELFF.

V gene TRBV30 combines with J gene TRBJ2-2, with TRBD1 matching 10 bases. The germline V gene encodes CDR1 GTSNPN and CDR2 SVGIG (reference sequence). CDR3 length: 16 amino acids. The junction had 8 bases not matched to a gene; V was cut back by 3 bases and J by 4 bases. CDR3 region: CAWRLWDRGSTGELFF. The CDR3 DNA reads TGTGCCTGGAGACTCTGGGACAGGGGTTCCACCGGGGAGCTGTTTTTT. Based on the CDR3 plus reference TRBV30 and TRBJ2-2, the full variable domain is SQTIHQWPATLVQPVGSPLSLECTVEGTSNPNLYWYRQAAGRGLQLLFYSVGIGQISSEVPQNLSASRPQDRQFILSSKKLLLSDSGFYLCAWRLWDRGSTGELFFGEGSRLTVL.

The gene calls are TRBV6-5 and TRBJ1-5, with 7 bases identical to TRBD1. J was trimmed by 4 bases and V by 6 bases; bases with no gene match: 9. Germline CDR1 is MNHEY and CDR2 is SVGAGI. The CDR3 runs 15 residues. The CDR3 sequence: CASSPSQGVNQPQHF. As DNA, the CDR3 is TGTGCCAGCAGCCCAAGTCAGGGGGTAAATCAGCCCCAGCATTTT.

The chain uses TRBV5-1 and TRBJ2-2; the D gene is possibly TRBD1 (6 bases). Trimming cost V 0 bases and J 1 base, with 10 bases left between them. Per germline, CDR1 SGHRS and CDR2 YFSETQ. This CDR3 spans 16 amino acids. CDR3 nucleotides: TGCGCCAGCAGCTTGGCCCCGGGACAGAACACCGGGGAGCTGTTTTTT. Residues: CASSLAPGQNTGELFF.

The chain is built from TRBV6-5 and TRBJ2-3; D is perhaps TRBD1 (6 bases). The germline V gene encodes CDR1 MNHEY and CDR2 SVGAGI. V gave up 5 bases and J gave up 13 bases, with 22 bases separating them. The CDR3 consists of 14 residues. The CDR3 is CASSETVAGAPKYF. The CDR3, as DNA: TGTGCCAGCAGTGAAACGGTAGCAGGGGCCCCCAAGTATTTT.

V is TRBV28 and J is TRBJ2-2; 14 positions agree with TRBD2. The V segment lost 5 bases and the J segment 8 bases; nucleotides outside the gene matches: 13. CDR3 size: 18 residues. CDR1 is MDHEN and CDR2 is SYDVKM in the germline V gene. CDR3 loop: CASSPGLAGGELPGELFF. In DNA, the CDR3 is TGTGCCAGCAGTCCCGGACTAGCGGGAGGTGAACTCCCGGGGGAGCTGTTTTTT.

The rearrangement links TRBV6-5 to TRBJ2-7; the D is unclear. The CDR3 sequence is 11 residues long. Trimming took 2 bases from V and 7 from J, leaving 6 bases between them. Germline loops: CDR1 MNHEY, CDR2 SVGAGI. In DNA, the CDR3 is TGTGCCAGCAGTTACGGACGGGAGCAGTACTTC. Amino acid sequence: CASSYGREQYF.

The V gene is TRBV6-5, the J gene TRBJ2-7; 9 nucleotides align to TRBD1. Germline assignment: CDR1 MNHEY and CDR2 SVGAGI. The V gene end was trimmed by 3 bases and the J gene end by 9 bases; junction bases not matched to a gene: 12. The CDR3 loop spans 15 amino acids. CDR3 DNA: TGTGCCAGCAGTTATGAGGTTGGAGGACAGGGGCGGCAGTACTTC. Translated: CASSYEVGGQGRQYF.

The chain combines TRBV7-9 with TRBJ2-1; 7 bases match TRBD1. CDR1 and CDR2 from the germline V gene are SEHNR and FQNEAQ (reference sequence). The CDR3 totals 19 residues. The V gene end was trimmed by 3 bases and the J gene end by 2 bases; junction bases not matched to a gene: 16. For the CDR3, the DNA is TGTGCCAGCAGCTTCCCGGACCAGGGGGAGTTGGGCCCCTACAATGAGCAGTTCTTC. It encodes CASSFPDQGELGPYNEQFF.

The chain couples TRBV7-2 to TRBJ2-1, with 12 bases fitting TRBD2. The CDR3 length is 16 residues. V was clipped by 1 base and J by 6 bases; unmatched bases: 4. The germline CDR1 and CDR2 sequences are SGHTA and FQGNSA. The CDR3 DNA is TGTGCCAGCAGCTTAGAAGGACTAGCGGGAAGCAATGAGCAGTTCTTC. Translated: CASSLEGLAGSNEQFF. Using reference TRBV7-2 and TRBJ2-1 for the parts outside the CDR3, the full variable domain is GAGVSQSPSNKVTEKGKDVELRCDPISGHTALYWYRQSLGQGLEFLIYFQGNSAPDKSGLPSDRFSAERTGGSVSTLTIQRTQQEDSAVYLCASSLEGLAGSNEQFFGPGTRLTVL.

The chain couples TRBV5-5 to TRBJ2-7, with TRBD2 identical over 7 bases. The V and J ends lost 5 bases and 6 bases, in that order; junction bases with no gene match: 5. CDR1 SGHKS and CDR2 YYEKEE come from the germline V gene (reference sequence). The CDR3 has 12 residues. This chain's CDR3 is CASRSGLLEQYF. The CDR3 nucleotides read TGTGCCAGCAGATCGGGACTACTCGAGCAGTACTTC.

The rearrangement uses TRBV18 and TRBJ2-2; D gene unclear. From germline, CDR1 is KGHSH and CDR2 LQKENI. CDR3 length: 14 amino acids. Trimming stripped 2 bases from V and 2 bases from J, with 6 bases between. The CDR3 sequence: CASSPWENTGELFF. CDR3 nucleotides: TGTGCCAGCTCACCATGGGAAAACACCGGGGAGCTGTTTTTT.

CDR3 sequence: CASSIQGDQPQHF. CDR3 in DNA: TGTGCCAGTAGTATACAGGGAGATCAGCCCCAGCATTTT. The chain has TRBV19 and TRBJ1-5; D perhaps matches TRBD1 (5 bases). The CDR3 is made up of 13 amino acids. V lost 2 bases, J lost 5 bases, and 7 bases lay in between. Germline assignment: CDR1 LNHDA and CDR2 SQIVND (reference sequence).

The chain employs TRBV9 and TRBJ1-2, with 9 positions matching TRBD1. There are 15 residues in the CDR3. With V trimmed by 3 bases and J by 7 bases, 10 bases remained unmatched. Germline values: CDR1 SGDLS, CDR2 YYNGEE. The DNA of the CDR3 is TGTGCCAGCAGCGACGGGACAGGGAGTGCCCTTGGCTACACCTTC. This gives the protein CASSDGTGSALGYTF.

This clone has just one count. This chain uses TRBV28 with TRBJ1-2; D gene unclear. The germline gives CDR1 MDHEN, CDR2 SYDVKM. This CDR3 comprises 14 residues. V lost 3 bases, J lost 4 bases, and 12 bases lay in between. DNA for the CDR3: TGTGCCAGCAGTTTGCAGGCAATCTCCTATGGCTACACCTTC. It translates to CASSLQAISYGYTF.

The chain links TRBV7-2 to TRBJ2-3; 10 nucleotides line up with TRBD2. This CDR3 has 17 residues. V shed 1 base, J shed 6 bases, and the junction held 10 bases outside the gene matches. Germline V gene data show CDR1 as SGHTA and CDR2 as FQGNSA. The CDR3 spells CASSLVQREGGVDTQYF. In DNA, the CDR3 is TGTGCCAGCAGCTTAGTTCAGCGGGAGGGAGGCGTGGATACGCAGTATTTT.

The chain recombines TRBV14 with TRBJ1-1; D may be TRBD1 (5 bases). Per the germline V gene, CDR1 is SGHDN and CDR2 is FVKESK. This CDR3 comprises 15 residues. V was shortened by 5 bases and J by 0 bases, with 13 bases between the two germline ends. The CDR3 coding sequence is TGTGCCAGCAGCTACACGAAGGGACTGAACACTGAAGCTTTCTTT. This encodes CASSYTKGLNTEAFF.